The 32 T cell receptor beta chains below come from one sample, sequenced in a study of glioma-infiltrating T cells. TCR alpha and beta CDR3 regions were amplified from RNA using iRepertoire nested multiplex PCR. TCRdb called the multiplex PCR reads again in MiXCR, with one record for every CDR3 protein. The sample shows around 99,000 distinct CDR3 sequences, less than 30% of them seen only once. Material: glioma tissue, nonneoplastic brain tissue, or PBMCs (not recorded which). These receptors originate from a human donor with low-grade glioma or glioblastoma, undergoing nonglioma brain surgery, or in good health (not recorded which).

Many counts were recorded for this clonotype. The chain is built from TRBV2 and TRBJ1-3, with unresolved D. Germline lookup yields CDR1 SNHLY and CDR2 FYNNEI. V shed 3 bases and J shed 2 bases, with 14 bases lying between them. The CDR3 consists of 16 residues. CDR3 sequence reads: CASSDGGGGAGNTIYF. The CDR3 nucleotides read TGTGCCAGCAGTGACGGAGGTGGAGGCGCTGGAAACACCATATATTTT. The variable domain in full, with the rest retrieved from reference TRBV2 and TRBJ1-3, is EPEVTQTPSHQVTQMGQEVILRCVPISNHLYFYWYRQILGQKVEFLVSFYNNEISEKSEIFDDQFSVERPDGSNFTLKIRSTKLEDSAMYFCASSDGGGGAGNTIYFGEGSWLTVV.

The rearrangement joins TRBV5-5 to TRBJ2-7; D might be TRBD1 (5 bases). V was clipped by 0 bases and J by 6 bases, with 13 bases between them. The germline V gene has CDR1 SGHKS and CDR2 YYEKEE (reference sequence). The CDR3 sequence is 14 residues long. The CDR3 loop is CASSLGTGTGEQYF. The CDR3 DNA follows: TGTGCCAGCAGCTTGGGCACAGGTACGGGCGAGCAGTACTTC.

The sample holds many counts of this clonotype. The chain carries TRBV20-1 and TRBJ1-2, with D unclear. The length of the CDR3 is 10 residues. The V end lost 5 bases, the J end lost 1 base, and 2 bases lay between the germline ends. CDR1 is DFQATT, CDR2 SNEGSKA, per germline (reference sequence). The CDR3 DNA is TGCAGTGCTGATAACTATGGCTACACCTTC. Translating gives CSADNYGYTF.

In this sample, this clonotype turned up a few times. The V call is TRBV12-3 or TRBV12-4, the J call TRBJ1-6, with no clear D. V gave up 0 bases and J gave up 11 bases, with 11 bases separating them. The CDR3 covers 14 residues. The CDR3 nucleotides are TGTGCCAGCAGTTTAGCTGGGAAGGAGACACCCCTCCACTTT. It yields the protein CASSLAGKETPLHF.

In this sample, this clonotype turned up many times. The chain links TRBV10-1 to TRBJ1-6, with a weak D call TRBD1 (5 bases). The CDR3 is 13 residues long. The V end was cut by 8 bases, the J end by 7 bases, with 12 bases between. Germline V gives CDR1 WNHNN, CDR2 SYGVQD (reference sequence). Here the CDR3 reads CASGHEGNSPLHF. As DNA, the CDR3 is TGCGCCAGCGGACACGAGGGCAATTCACCCCTCCACTTT.

At least ten counts were recorded for this clonotype. The chain is built from TRBV3-1 and TRBJ1-1; no reliable D call. Germline V gene sequence: CDR1 LGHDT, CDR2 YNNKEL (reference sequence). V dropped 5 bases and J dropped 0 bases, with 10 bases sitting between them. The CDR3 loop spans 14 amino acids. CDR3 protein: CASSLSMVNTEAFF. Here the CDR3 DNA reads TGTGCCAGCAGCTTGTCGATGGTGAACACTGAAGCTTTCTTT.

This clonotype has only a few counts. The chain carries TRBV28 and TRBJ2-6, with 7 bases identical to TRBD1. CDR3 length equals 15 residues. V lost 4 bases, J lost 4 bases, and 4 bases stayed unmatched. Germline CDR1 and CDR2: MDHEN and SYDVKM. The chain's CDR3 is CASSSTGTGANVLTF. Here the CDR3 DNA reads TGTGCCAGCAGTTCGACAGGGACCGGGGCCAACGTCCTGACTTTC.

With respect to this clonotype: This may stem from a read error, because a much larger clone lies one nucleotide away. CDR3 coding DNA: TGTGCCAGTACGGACAGGGCCTACGAGCAGCACTTC. This gives the protein CASTDRAYEQHF. This chain uses TRBV19 with TRBJ2-7, with 8 nucleotides matching TRBD1. Germline V gene data show CDR1 as LNHDA and CDR2 as SQIVND (reference sequence). The CDR3 runs 12 residues.

This clonotype has a count of ten or more. A read error may explain this, as a much larger clone is one base away. The chain joins TRBV6-2 or TRBV6-3 to TRBJ2-3; D ambiguous. Per the germline V gene, CDR1 is MNHEY and CDR2 is SVGEGT. This CDR3 contains 11 residues. V shed 4 bases and J shed 8 bases, with 7 bases lying between them. This CDR3 is CASSWVGTQYF. In nucleotides, the CDR3 is TGTGCCAGCAGTTGGGTAGGTACGCAGTATTTT.

This clonotype came up many times. V gene TRBV7-2 combines with J gene TRBJ2-7; 7 nucleotides align to TRBD1. The CDR3 loop spans 13 amino acids. V shed 6 bases and J 7 bases; nucleotides not matched to a gene: 9. In germline, CDR1 is SGHTA, CDR2 FQGNSA. The CDR3 sequence: CASSLDRLGEQYF. In DNA, the CDR3 is TGTGCCAGCAGTTTGGACAGGCTAGGGGAGCAGTACTTC.

Ten or more counts support this clonotype. The rearrangement links TRBV7-2 to TRBJ2-5; D is unclear. The V gene's germline CDR1 is SGHTA and CDR2 FQGNSA. Trimming stripped 6 bases from V and 2 bases from J, with 7 bases between. This CDR3 region has 12 residues. The CDR3 spells CASRLNQETQYF. The DNA for the CDR3 is TGTGCCAGCAGACTAAATCAAGAGACCCAGTACTTC.

This clonotype was recorded at least ten times. The chain has TRBV3-1 and TRBJ2-7; the D is unclear. CDR3 size: 11 residues. The V gene lost 4 bases and the J gene lost 4 bases, with 5 bases spanning the gap. Germline CDR1 is LGHDT and CDR2 is YNNKEL (reference sequence). CDR3: CASSRQYEQYF. DNA of the CDR3: TGTGCCAGCAGCCGACAATACGAGCAGTACTTC.

At least ten counts were recorded for this clonotype. The junction departs from germline at one end; a sequencing error may be responsible. The J gene is TRBJ2-1, the V gene TRBV7-2; 7 bases line up with TRBD2. The CDR3 totals 16 residues. Germline-derived CDR1 and CDR2 are SGHTA and FQGNSA. The CDR3 region has the DNA TGTGCCAGCAACTTAAGGGGAGGGGTCATATACAATGAGCAGTTCTTC. Residues: CASNLRGGVIYNEQFF.

This clonotype has a count of ten or more. The V and J genes are TRBV4-1 and TRBJ2-7, with 8 bases lining up with TRBD1. This CDR3 is 15 amino acids long. Germline V gene sequence: CDR1 MGHRA, CDR2 YSYEKL. V shed 2 bases and J 3 bases; nucleotides not matched to a gene: 6. CDR3 sequence (DNA): TGCGCCAGCAGCCAACCCGGGACAGGCAACTACGAGCAGTACTTC. Protein product: CASSQPGTGNYEQYF.

This clonotype came up many times. This chain joins TRBV6-1 and TRBJ1-5; D remains unclear. There are 16 residues in the CDR3. Germline CDR1 is MNHNS and CDR2 is SASEGT. Trimming stripped 5 bases from V and 2 bases from J, with 16 bases between. The chain's CDR3 is CASSSRALGGNQPQHF. CDR3 DNA sequence: TGTGCCAGCAGTTCCCGGGCCCTGGGAGGCAATCAGCCCCAGCATTTT.

This clonotype showed up many times. J is TRBJ1-6 and V is TRBV20-1; 8 bases agree with TRBD1. V lost 4 bases and J lost 5; bases outside the gene matches: 4. CDR3 length equals 14 residues. CDR1 is DFQATT and CDR2 is SNEGSKA in the germline V gene (reference sequence). CDR3 bases: TGCAGTGCTAACGACAGGGGCCATAATTCACCCCTCCACTTT. Its translation is CSANDRGHNSPLHF.

This clonotype has at least ten counts. The rearrangement links TRBV29-1 to TRBJ1-1; TRBD1 matches 8 bases. This CDR3 has 13 amino acids. Germline CDR1 and CDR2: SQVTM and ANQGSEA. V lost 3 bases, J lost 4 bases, and 4 bases stayed unmatched. The CDR3 sequence: CSVETGDSTEAFF. The CDR3 nucleotides read TGCAGCGTTGAGACAGGGGATAGCACTGAAGCTTTCTTT.

A note on this clonotype: Being one base from a much bigger clone, this may be a read error. CDR3 sequence: CSAISGTENTGEPFF. The CDR3 region has the DNA TGCAGTGCTATTTCCGGGACAGAGAACACCGGGGAGCCGTTTTTT. The chain links TRBV20-1 to TRBJ2-2; 7 bases are shared with TRBD1. Germline V CDR1 and CDR2: DFQATT, SNEGSKA (reference sequence). CDR3 size: 15 residues.

For this clonotype: This may be a read error, as it is one base from a much larger clone. The rearrangement joins TRBV2 to TRBJ2-5; D possibly uses TRBD1 or TRBD2 (5 bases each). CDR3 size: 14 residues. With 7 bases removed from V and 4 bases from J, the gap between germline ends came to 16 bases. Germline CDR1 SNHLY, CDR2 FYNNEI. CDR3 in DNA: TGTGCCAGCAACCAGGGAGCTCTGAGAGAGACCCAGTACTTC. Amino acids: CASNQGALRETQYF. The entire variable domain, with the rest obtained from reference TRBV2 and TRBJ2-5, is as follows: EPEVTQTPSHQVTQMGQEVILRCVPISNHLYFYWYRQILGQKVEFLVSFYNNEISEKSEIFDDQFSVERPDGSNFTLKIRSTKLEDSAMYFCASNQGALRETQYFGPGTRLLVL.

This clonotype was picked up many times. The chain has TRBV4-2 and TRBJ2-7; D is unresolved. Germline V gene sequence: CDR1 LGHNA, CDR2 YNFKEQ. The CDR3 has 15 amino acids. The germline V and J ends were trimmed by 0 bases and 2 bases, with 11 bases remaining between them. The CDR3 spells CASSQDLVEPYEQYF. The CDR3, as DNA: TGTGCCAGCAGCCAAGATTTGGTGGAGCCCTACGAGCAGTACTTC.

At least ten counts were recorded for this clonotype. V usage is TRBV2 and J usage is TRBJ1-5, with D unclear. The germline V and J ends were trimmed by 6 bases and 4 bases, with 10 bases remaining between them. Germline CDR1 SNHLY, CDR2 FYNNEI. The CDR3 loop spans 13 amino acids. CDR3 sequence: CASREIANQPQHF. The CDR3 DNA reads TGTGCCAGCAGGGAGATCGCTAATCAGCCCCAGCATTTT.

This clonotype was counted at least ten times. The chain combines TRBV20-1 with TRBJ1-1, with no clear D. V gave up 1 base and J gave up 5 bases, with 14 bases separating them. Germline-derived CDR1 and CDR2 are DFQATT and SNEGSKA (reference sequence). The CDR3 covers 14 residues. Here the CDR3 DNA reads TGCAGTGCTAGAGTAGCGGGAATAGCTACTGAAGCTTTCTTT. It specifies CSARVAGIATEAFF.

In its sample, this clonotype was seen many times. The V and J genes are TRBV4-3 and TRBJ1-4, with D unclear. Germline V gene lookup returns CDR1 LGHNA and CDR2 YSLEER. The CDR3 sequence is 16 residues long. Between the trimmed V and J ends, which lost 0 bases and 5 bases, there was a span of 13 bases. CDR3: CASSQDRKGGNEKLFF. In nucleotides, the CDR3 is TGCGCCAGCAGCCAAGACAGAAAAGGTGGGAATGAAAAACTGTTTTTT.

In this sample, this clonotype turned up many times. The J gene is TRBJ1-4, the V gene TRBV20-1; tentatively, D is TRBD1 (5 bases). Germline loops: CDR1 DFQATT, CDR2 SNEGSKA (reference sequence). The CDR3 is 15 amino acids. Trimming took off 6 bases at V and 5 bases at J, with 19 bases between the two ends. The CDR3 here is CSALNRQSMNEKLFF. The CDR3 nucleotides are TGCAGTGCCCTCAACCGACAGTCGATGAATGAAAAACTGTTTTTT.

This clonotype appeared many times. Possible read error: a much larger clone is one base away. V is TRBV6-1 and J is TRBJ2-5; TRBD1 matches at 7 bases. The V and J ends lost 7 bases and 9 bases, in that order; junction bases with no gene match: 11. Germline-derived CDR1 and CDR2 are MNHNS and SASEGT. There are 13 residues in the CDR3. The CDR3 is CASNLQGIEAQYF. The CDR3 region has the DNA TGTGCCAGCAATTTACAGGGGATCGAGGCCCAGTACTTC.

Only one count was recorded for this clonotype. A much larger clone lies one base from this, so it may be a read error. The chain carries TRBV7-2 and TRBJ2-5, with a possible D match to TRBD2 (5 bases). V was shortened by 4 bases and J by 5 bases, with 14 bases between the two germline ends. The CDR3 sequence is 14 residues long. Germline V gene lookup returns CDR1 SGHTA and CDR2 FQGNSA. CDR3 residues: CASSSGLSRETQYF. The CDR3 nucleotides are TGTGCCAGCAGCTCCGGACTCTCCCGGGAGACCCAGTACTTC.

This clonotype was seen at least ten times. V gene TRBV28 combines with J gene TRBJ1-2; maybe TRBD1 (5 bases). V was cut by 2 bases and J by 2 bases, with 15 bases left in between. The CDR3 sequence is 16 residues long. Germline V gives CDR1 MDHEN, CDR2 SYDVKM. CDR3 amino acids: CASSLLGTATNYGYTF. The CDR3 bases are TGTGCCAGCAGTTTACTCGGGACGGCAACCAACTATGGCTACACCTTC.

This clonotype was found many times. This chain joins TRBV27 and TRBJ2-7; D unresolved. Trimming removed 4 bases at V and 3 bases at J, with 4 bases between. This CDR3 contains 11 residues. Germline CDR1 MNHEY, CDR2 SMNVEV (reference sequence). The CDR3 bases are TGTGCCAGCAGTTGGGGCTACGAGCAGTACTTC. This encodes CASSWGYEQYF.

This clonotype was detected many times. DNA for the CDR3: TGTGCCACCAGTGCGACAGGAGAGGGGTCAGATACGCAGTATTTT. Translating it yields CATSATGEGSDTQYF. This sequence joins TRBV24-1 and TRBJ2-3; D might be TRBD1 (6 bases). The length of the CDR3 is 15 residues. Trimming took off 5 bases at V and 4 bases at J, with 15 bases between the two ends. Germline lookup yields CDR1 KGHDR and CDR2 SFDVKD.

This clonotype was counted at least ten times. This rearrangement joins TRBV5-1 to TRBJ1-2, with D perhaps matching TRBD1 (6 bases). CDR1 and CDR2 from the germline V gene are SGHRS and YFSETQ. V dropped 0 bases and J dropped 4 bases, with 16 bases sitting between them. The CDR3 consists of 16 residues. CDR3 sequence: CASSLGQAQGGYGYTF. In DNA, the CDR3 is TGCGCCAGCAGCTTGGGACAGGCGCAAGGTGGCTATGGCTACACCTTC.

This clonotype was counted at least ten times. This sequence joins TRBV20-1 and TRBJ1-1; TRBD1 aligns across 8 bases. CDR1 is DFQATT and CDR2 is SNEGSKA in the germline V gene (reference sequence). The J segment lost 7 bases and the V segment lost 1 base, leaving 11 bases of the junction unmatched. The CDR3 totals 15 residues. The CDR3 DNA sequence: TGCAGTGCTAGAGTCCCGGACAGGGCCGGGAGTGAAGCTTTCTTT. Its protein product is CSARVPDRAGSEAFF.

This clonotype was detected ten times or more. J is TRBJ2-1 and V is TRBV7-2; 7 bases agree with TRBD1. The CDR3 spans 13 residues. J gave up 9 bases and V 5 bases, and 7 bases lay outside the gene matches. Germline CDR1 and CDR2: SGHTA and FQGNSA. The CDR3 DNA is TGTGCCAGCAGCGCCGGACAGGCAGGTGAGCAGTTCTTC. It specifies CASSAGQAGEQFF.